These 9 T cell receptor beta chains came from one sample sequenced in a study of T-cell reconstitution after alpha-beta-depleted transplantation in children. It was with unique molecular identifiers that the TCRbeta library was prepared. From the PCR reads, TCRdb called clonotypes with MiXCR, one entry per CDR3 protein. The sample comprises 670,000 or so distinct CDR3 sequences, roughly 13% of which are singletons, and approximately 0.8% rests with the top ten. Sequenced material: PBMCs, taken before TCRalphabeta/CD19-depleted stem cell transplant. These receptors all stem from a girl aged 2-10 years with congenital amegakaryocytic thrombocytopenia, due to receive a stem cell transplant.

The CDR3 region has the DNA TGTGCCAGCAGTGCGAACCTCCGACTAGCGGGAGACGTGTGGCATGAGCAGTTCTTC. Its protein product is CASSANLRLAGDVWHEQFF. V is TRBV6-1 and J is TRBJ2-1, with 12 bases fitting TRBD2. CDR1 is MNHNS, CDR2 SASEGT, per germline. V lost 4 bases, J lost 8 bases, and 18 bases stayed unmatched. The CDR3 is 19 residues long.

This clonotype was counted a few times. The chain joins TRBV24-1 to TRBJ2-1; D perhaps matches TRBD2 (5 bases). The V end was cut by 3 bases, the J end by 4 bases, with 18 bases between. The germline CDR1 and CDR2 sequences are KGHDR and SFDVKD. The CDR3 runs to 17 residues. CDR3 coding DNA: TGTGCCACCAGTGATAATGCCGGCGCTAGCAGTTACAATGAGCAGTTCTTC. This sequence encodes CATSDNAGASSYNEQFF.

The CDR3 nucleotides read TGTGCCAGCAGCTTCCCCGACTACGAGCAGTACTTC. Its translation is CASSFPDYEQYF. This chain connects TRBV7-9 to TRBJ2-7; D unresolved. CDR3 length: 12 residues. Germline loops: CDR1 SEHNR, CDR2 FQNEAQ (reference sequence). V lost 3 bases to trimming and J lost 3 bases, with 6 bases between them.

This chain joins TRBV6-2 or TRBV6-3 and TRBJ2-4, with D uncertain. V lost 3 bases to trimming and J lost 1 base, with 7 bases between them. There are 14 residues in the CDR3. CDR1 and CDR2 from the germline V gene are MNHEY and SVGEGT. The CDR3 spells CASSYPGAKNIQYF. CDR3 nucleotide sequence: TGTGCCAGCAGTTATCCCGGGGCCAAAAACATTCAGTACTTC.

This clonotype was picked up many times. J is TRBJ2-2 and V is TRBV6-5; 15 bases are shared with TRBD2. J was trimmed by 7 bases and V by 4 bases; bases with no gene match: 4. The CDR3 runs 16 residues. CDR1 and CDR2 (germline): MNHEY, SVGAGI. CDR3 protein: CASSSGTSGRNGELFF. As DNA, the CDR3 is TGTGCCAGCAGTTCAGGGACTAGCGGGAGGAACGGGGAGCTGTTTTTT.

The chain carries TRBV3-1 and TRBJ1-4; a weak D match, TRBD1 (6 bases). V was pared by 2 bases and J by 8 bases, with 15 bases between. CDR1 is LGHDT, CDR2 YNNKEL, per germline (reference sequence). This CDR3 is 15 amino acids long. CDR3 region: CASSQTLGAVEKLFF. The CDR3 DNA reads as TGTGCCAGCAGCCAAACCCTGGGGGCGGTGGAAAAACTGTTTTTT.

This clonotype was seen at least ten times. This CDR3 reads CASSLVGTGFYEQYF. CDR3 nucleotides: TGCGCCAGCAGCTTAGTAGGGACAGGTTTTTACGAGCAGTACTTC. The rearrangement joins TRBV5-1 to TRBJ2-7; 8 bases align to TRBD1. V shed 2 bases and J 4 bases; nucleotides not matched to a gene: 8. The CDR3 is 15 amino acids. Germline V lookup: CDR1 SGHRS, CDR2 YFSETQ.

This clonotype has a handful of counts. The chain recombines TRBV20-1 with TRBJ1-6; D not resolved. This CDR3 has 15 residues. The germline V and J ends were trimmed by 6 bases and 1 base, with 13 bases remaining between them. Germline V gene sequence: CDR1 DFQATT, CDR2 SNEGSKA (reference sequence). The CDR3 region is CSAPTQGSYNSPLHF. CDR3 coding DNA: TGCAGTGCGCCGACGCAAGGATCCTATAATTCACCCCTCCACTTT.

This clonotype has a count of ten or more. The chain recombines TRBV20-1 with TRBJ2-7; perhaps TRBD1 as D (5 bases). Looked up from germline, CDR1 is DFQATT and CDR2 is SNEGSKA (reference sequence). CDR3 length: 14 residues. V was clipped by 0 bases and J by 0 bases, with 9 bases between them. The CDR3 nucleotides are TGCAGTGCTAGAGATGACAGACCCTCCTACGAGCAGTACTTC. It is translated as CSARDDRPSYEQYF.